This is a list of T cell receptor beta chains from one sample in a study of cytomegalovirus exposure and HLA in healthy donors. Only in-frame clones appear in the TCRdb table, and some are missing; sequencing was by immunoSEQ multiplex PCR. The table has 95,000 to 150,000 clones, 70% to 85% seen once; the top ten hold 9.5% to 15%. Sequenced: PBMCs. The receptors derive from a woman aged 40 to 50 in good health and CMV-seropositive. Both conserved end residues are part of each CDR3. D genes are given only for firm matches. Expanded clones are given a class, and other clones once, few, many or no size at all.

>TRBJ2-3|TRBD2|TRBV6-4|-
CASSRLAGTDTQYF
TGTGCCAGCTCGAGACTAGCGGGGACAGATACGCAGTATTTT
>TRBJ1-1|-|TRBV5-4|-
CASSLLSQLNTEAFF
TGTGCCAGCAGCTTGTTGTCCCAGTTGAACACTGAAGCTTTCTTT
>TRBJ2-1|-|TRBV9|-
CASSVVGAPNEQFF
TGTGCCAGCAGCGTAGTTGGAGCCCCAAATGAGCAGTTCTTC
>TRBJ1-5|-|TRBV19|-
CASSIVPGDQPQHF
TGTGCCAGTAGTATAGTGCCAGGGGATCAGCCCCAGCATTTT
>TRBJ2-1|TRBD2|TRBV11-3|-
CASSRAGGSYNEQFF
TGTGCCAGCAGCCGAGCGGGAGGATCCTACAATGAGCAGTTCTTC
>TRBJ1-4|-|TRBV19|few
CASSILRNEKLFF
TGTGCCAGTAGTATACTCAGGAATGAAAAACTGTTTTTT
>TRBJ1-5|-|TRBV7-8|-
CASSTQGTAQHF
TGTGCCAGCAGCACGCAGGGTACGGCCCAGCATTTT
>TRBJ1-5|-|TRBV28|-
CASSFPESIGNQPQHF
TGTGCCAGCAGTTTCCCGGAGAGTATTGGCAATCAGCCCCAGCATTTT
>TRBJ1-5|-|TRBV7-6|few
CASSANPVQPQHF
TGTGCCAGCAGCGCTAACCCGGTTCAGCCCCAGCATTTT
>TRBJ1-1|TRBD1|TRBV28|-
CASSHGPTRQGALSARTEAFF
TGTGCCAGCAGTCACGGACCTACACGACAGGGCGCGCTATCGGCTCGGACTGAAGCTTTCTTT
>TRBJ1-1|-|TRBV19|few
CASSFQGTTEAFF
TGTGCCAGTAGTTTCCAGGGTACCACTGAAGCTTTCTTT
>TRBJ1-1|TRBD1|TRBV5-3|few
CARSSTGGGKNTEAFF
TGTGCCAGAAGCTCTACAGGGGGCGGCAAGAACACTGAAGCTTTCTTT
>TRBJ2-3|-|TRBV9|-
CASSVRVPADTQYF
TGTGCCAGCAGCGTTAGAGTACCCGCAGATACGCAGTATTTT
>TRBJ2-5|TRBD1|TRBV7-2|-
CASSLVGTGTYETQYF
TGTGCCAGCAGCTTAGTGGGGACAGGGACTTATGAGACCCAGTACTTC
>TRBJ1-2|-|TRBV29-1|-
CSVEDPPGVLYGYTF
TGCAGCGTTGAAGACCCGCCGGGGGTCCTCTATGGCTACACCTTC
>TRBJ2-7|TRBD1|TRBV6-1|-
CASTFDRAAYEQYF
TGTGCCAGCACTTTTGACAGGGCCGCCTACGAGCAGTACTTC
>TRBJ2-1|-|TRBV29-1|-
CSGGYGDNEQFF
TGCAGCGGAGGGTACGGCGACAATGAGCAGTTCTTC
>TRBJ2-7|TRBD2|TRBV9|-
CASSAGLAGESYEQYF
TGTGCCAGCAGCGCAGGACTAGCGGGGGAGTCCTACGAGCAGTACTTC
>TRBJ2-1|-|TRBV28|-
CASSLGGEQFF
TGTGCCAGCAGTTTGGGGGGTGAGCAGTTCTTC
>TRBJ2-2|-|TRBV19|-
CASSTSRQSTGELFF
TGTGCCAGTAGTACCTCGAGACAGAGCACCGGGGAGCTGTTTTTT
>TRBJ2-7|-|TRBV7-9|-
CASSLDGDNSYEQYF
TGTGCCAGCAGCTTGGACGGGGACAACTCCTACGAGCAGTACTTC
>TRBJ2-2|-|TRBV6-5|-
CASSGRGLNTGELFF
TGTGCCAGCAGTGGCAGGGGCTTGAACACCGGGGAGCTGTTTTTT
>TRBJ2-3|TRBD2|TRBV28|-
CASRETSGSTDTQYF
TGTGCCAGCAGAGAGACTAGCGGGAGCACAGATACGCAGTATTTT
>TRBJ2-7|TRBD2|TRBV6-5|-
CASSYSGLESYEQYF
TGTGCCAGCAGTTACTCGGGACTAGAATCCTACGAGCAGTACTTC
>TRBJ1-1|-|TRBV9|-
CASSPGSGGHMNTEAFF
TGTGCCAGCAGCCCCGGGAGTGGTGGGCATATGAACACTGAAGCTTTCTTT
>TRBJ2-3|-|TRBV6-1|-
CASSDLRVDTQYF
TGTGCCAGCAGTGATCTCCGGGTTGATACGCAGTATTTT
>TRBJ2-7|-|TRBV7-9|-
CASSLTGSGYEQYF
TGTGCCAGCAGCTTAACCGGGAGTGGGTACGAGCAGTACTTC
>TRBJ2-7|-|TRBV4-1|-
CASSQDMLWGRGKGEQYF
TGCGCCAGCAGCCAAGATATGTTGTGGGGCAGGGGCAAAGGGGAGCAGTACTTC
>TRBJ2-7|-|TRBV7-6|few
CASSLRGTAYEQYF
TGTGCCAGCAGCTTAAGGGGAACCGCCTACGAGCAGTACTTC
>TRBJ2-3|TRBD2|TRBV15|few
CATSRRGLAGQDTQYF
TGTGCCACCAGCAGGAGAGGACTAGCGGGTCAAGATACGCAGTATTTT
>TRBJ2-7|-|TRBV28|-
CASSRGGRSWVEQYF
TGTGCCAGCAGTAGGGGGGGCCGCTCCTGGGTCGAGCAGTACTTC
>TRBJ2-7|-|TRBV7-9|-
CASSLEGASSYEQYF
TGTGCCAGCAGCTTGGAAGGGGCCAGCTCCTACGAGCAGTACTTC
>TRBJ2-7|-|TRBV6-1|-
CASSPDTSYEQYF
TGTGCCAGCAGTCCCGATACGAGCTACGAGCAGTACTTC
>TRBJ1-2|-|TRBV6-1|-
CASSEVWQGGNYGYTF
TGTGCCAGCAGTGAAGTATGGCAGGGAGGCAACTATGGCTACACCTTC
>TRBJ2-7|TRBD2|TRBV28|-
CASSLWSGRHEQYF
TGTGCCAGCAGTTTATGGAGCGGGAGGCACGAGCAGTACTTC
>TRBJ1-2|TRBD1|TRBV28|-
CASSPSDRGTNYGYTF
TGTGCCAGCAGTCCTTCGGACAGGGGGACGAACTATGGCTACACCTTC
>TRBJ2-5|TRBD1|TRBV28|-
CASSLGTGETQYF
TGTGCCAGCAGTCTAGGGACAGGGGAGACCCAGTACTTC
>TRBJ2-1|TRBD2|TRBV6-5|-
CASSPRTSSYNEQFF
TGTGCCAGCAGTCCCCGGACTAGCTCCTACAATGAGCAGTTCTTC
>TRBJ1-5|-|TRBV19|-
CASRLQGYQPQHF
TGTGCCAGTAGACTTCAGGGGTACCAGCCCCAGCATTTT
>TRBJ2-1|-|TRBV7-2|-
CASSLDDRMGWDEQFF
TGTGCCAGCAGCTTGGACGACAGAATGGGGTGGGATGAGCAGTTCTTC
>TRBJ2-7|-|TRBV28|-
CASRPGIPAHEQYF
TGTGCCAGCCGACCCGGGATACCCGCCCACGAGCAGTACTTC